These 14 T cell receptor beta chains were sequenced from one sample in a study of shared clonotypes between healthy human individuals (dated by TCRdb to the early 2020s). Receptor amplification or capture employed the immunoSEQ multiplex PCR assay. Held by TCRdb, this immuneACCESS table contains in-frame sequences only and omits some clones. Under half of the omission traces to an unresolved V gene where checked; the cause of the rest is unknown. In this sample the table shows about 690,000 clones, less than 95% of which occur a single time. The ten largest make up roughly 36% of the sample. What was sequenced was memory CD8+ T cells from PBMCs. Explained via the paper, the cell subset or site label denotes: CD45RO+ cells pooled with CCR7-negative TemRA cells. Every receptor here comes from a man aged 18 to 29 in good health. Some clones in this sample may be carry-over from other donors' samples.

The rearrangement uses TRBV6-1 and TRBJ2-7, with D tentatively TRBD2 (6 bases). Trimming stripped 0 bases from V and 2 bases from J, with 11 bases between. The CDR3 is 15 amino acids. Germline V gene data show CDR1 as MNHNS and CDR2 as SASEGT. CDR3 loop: CASSEATWGAYEQYF. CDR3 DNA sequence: TGTGCCAGCAGTGAAGCAACCTGGGGGGCCTACGAGCAGTACTTC.

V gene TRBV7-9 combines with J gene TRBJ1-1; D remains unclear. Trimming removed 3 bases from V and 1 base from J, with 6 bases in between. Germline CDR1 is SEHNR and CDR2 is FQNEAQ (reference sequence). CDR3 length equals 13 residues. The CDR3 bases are TGTGCCAGCAGCTTCCCAGCGAACACTGAAGCTTTCTTT. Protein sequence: CASSFPANTEAFF.

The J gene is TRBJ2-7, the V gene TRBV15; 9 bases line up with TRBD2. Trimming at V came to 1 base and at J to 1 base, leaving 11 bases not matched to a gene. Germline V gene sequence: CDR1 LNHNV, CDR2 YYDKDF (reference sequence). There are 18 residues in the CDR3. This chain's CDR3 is CATSRGPIAGEESYEQYF. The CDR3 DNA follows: TGTGCCACCAGCAGAGGCCCCATAGCGGGAGAAGAATCCTACGAGCAGTACTTC.

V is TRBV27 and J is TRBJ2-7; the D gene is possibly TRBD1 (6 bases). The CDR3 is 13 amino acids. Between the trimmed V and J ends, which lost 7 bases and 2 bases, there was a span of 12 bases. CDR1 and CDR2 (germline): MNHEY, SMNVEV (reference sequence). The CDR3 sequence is CASTGTQTYEQYF. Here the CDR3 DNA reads TGTGCCAGCACGGGGACACAGACCTACGAGCAGTACTTC.

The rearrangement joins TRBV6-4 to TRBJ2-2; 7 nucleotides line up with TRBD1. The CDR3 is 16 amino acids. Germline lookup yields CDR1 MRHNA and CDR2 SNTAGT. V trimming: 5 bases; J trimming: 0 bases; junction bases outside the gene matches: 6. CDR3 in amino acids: CASSTGQGANTGELFF. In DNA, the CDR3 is TGTGCCAGCAGTACAGGGCAGGGGGCGAACACCGGGGAGCTGTTTTTT.

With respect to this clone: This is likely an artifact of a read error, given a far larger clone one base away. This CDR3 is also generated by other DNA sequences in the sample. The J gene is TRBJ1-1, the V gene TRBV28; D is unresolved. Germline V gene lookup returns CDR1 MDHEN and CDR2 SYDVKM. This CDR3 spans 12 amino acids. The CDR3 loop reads CASRGLNTEAFF. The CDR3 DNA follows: TGTGCCAGCAGGGGCCTGAACACTGAAGCCTTCTTT.

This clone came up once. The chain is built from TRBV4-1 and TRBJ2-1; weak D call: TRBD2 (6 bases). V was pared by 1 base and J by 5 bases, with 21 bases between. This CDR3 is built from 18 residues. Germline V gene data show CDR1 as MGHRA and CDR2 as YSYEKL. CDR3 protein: CASSQGDLGRLPHNEQFF. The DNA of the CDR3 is TGCGCCAGCAGCCAAGGCGACCTAGGGAGGTTACCCCACAATGAGCAGTTCTTC.

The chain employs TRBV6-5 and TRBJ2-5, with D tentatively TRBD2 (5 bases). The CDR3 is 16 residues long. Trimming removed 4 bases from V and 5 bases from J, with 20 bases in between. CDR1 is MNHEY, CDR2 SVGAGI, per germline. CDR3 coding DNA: TGTGCCAGCAGTTCCCGCCCGGGGTACCCGCCGGAGACCCAGTACTTC. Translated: CASSSRPGYPPETQYF.

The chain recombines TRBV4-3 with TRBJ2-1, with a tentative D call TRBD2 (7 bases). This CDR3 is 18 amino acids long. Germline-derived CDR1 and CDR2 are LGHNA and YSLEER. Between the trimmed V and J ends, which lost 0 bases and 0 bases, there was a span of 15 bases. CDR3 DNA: TGCGCCAGCAGCCAAGATCTTGCGGCGGGGGCCTCCTACAATGAGCAGTTCTTC. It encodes CASSQDLAAGASYNEQFF.

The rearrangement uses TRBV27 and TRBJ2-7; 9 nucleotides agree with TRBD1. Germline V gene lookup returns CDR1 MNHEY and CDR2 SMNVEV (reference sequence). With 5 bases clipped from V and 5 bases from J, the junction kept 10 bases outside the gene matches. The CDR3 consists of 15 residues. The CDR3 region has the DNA TGTGCCAGCAGTGCCACAGGGACAGGGCATAACGAGCAGTACTTC. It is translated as CASSATGTGHNEQYF.

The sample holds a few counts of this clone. This CDR3 reads CASRTKGGSNQPQHF. In DNA, the CDR3 is TGTGCCAGCAGGACAAAGGGGGGCAGCAATCAGCCCCAGCATTTT. The rearrangement joins TRBV21-1 to TRBJ1-5. TRBV21-1 is a pseudogene segment. The CDR3 consists of 15 residues.

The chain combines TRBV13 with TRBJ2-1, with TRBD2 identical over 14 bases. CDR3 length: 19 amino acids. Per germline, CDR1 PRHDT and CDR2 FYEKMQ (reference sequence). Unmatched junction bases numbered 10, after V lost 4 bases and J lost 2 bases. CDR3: CASSSMTSGRADTYNEQFF. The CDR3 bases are TGTGCCAGCAGCTCAATGACTAGCGGGAGGGCCGATACCTACAATGAGCAGTTCTTC.

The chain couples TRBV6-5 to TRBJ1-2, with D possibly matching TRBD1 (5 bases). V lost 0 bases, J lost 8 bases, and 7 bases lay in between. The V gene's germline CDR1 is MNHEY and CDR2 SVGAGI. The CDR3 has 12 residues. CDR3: CASSYSGAGYTF. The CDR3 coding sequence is TGTGCCAGCAGTTACTCAGGGGCAGGCTACACCTTC.

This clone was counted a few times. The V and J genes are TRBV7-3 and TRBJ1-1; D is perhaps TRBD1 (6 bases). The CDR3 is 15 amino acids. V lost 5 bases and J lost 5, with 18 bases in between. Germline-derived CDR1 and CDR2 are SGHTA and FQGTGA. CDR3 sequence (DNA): TGTGCCAGCAGCCCGCCGGGACCAGGGGTAACTGAAGCTTTCTTT. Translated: CASSPPGPGVTEAFF.